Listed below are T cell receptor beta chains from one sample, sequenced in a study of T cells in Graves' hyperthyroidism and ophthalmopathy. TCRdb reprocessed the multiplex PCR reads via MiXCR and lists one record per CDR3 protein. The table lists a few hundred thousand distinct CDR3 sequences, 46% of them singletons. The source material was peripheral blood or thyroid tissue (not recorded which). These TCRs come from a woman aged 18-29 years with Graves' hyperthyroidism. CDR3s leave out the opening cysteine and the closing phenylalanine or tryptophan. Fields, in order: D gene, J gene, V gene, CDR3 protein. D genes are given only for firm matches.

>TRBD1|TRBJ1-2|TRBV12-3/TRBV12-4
ASSRGTGANYGYT
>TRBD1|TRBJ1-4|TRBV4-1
ASSHLTGVVTNEKLF
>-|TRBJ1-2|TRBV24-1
ATPPRTRERYGYT
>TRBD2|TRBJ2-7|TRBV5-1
ASSLELAGPYEQY
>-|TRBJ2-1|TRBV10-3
AISESISGREQF
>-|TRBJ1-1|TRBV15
ATSRERQSYGYTEAF
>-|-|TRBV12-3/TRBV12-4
ASSLDGDTQY
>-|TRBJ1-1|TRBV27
ATLGVGTSEAF
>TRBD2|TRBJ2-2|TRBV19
ASQDPIAGVNTGELF
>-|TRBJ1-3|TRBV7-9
ASSSLNAIY
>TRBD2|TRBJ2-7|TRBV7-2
ASSLRGGGRRTYEQY
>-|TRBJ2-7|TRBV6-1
ASSDLDGRGFYEQY
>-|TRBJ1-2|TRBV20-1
SAGGRSLAGYT
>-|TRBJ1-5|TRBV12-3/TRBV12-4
ASSQDRHSNQPQH
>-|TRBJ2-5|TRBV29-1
SSEGLGLETQY
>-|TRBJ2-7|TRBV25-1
ASSYRDTGELYEQY
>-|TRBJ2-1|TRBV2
ASRGGTATYNEQF
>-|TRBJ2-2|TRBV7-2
ASSPNGRASGELF
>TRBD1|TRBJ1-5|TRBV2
ASSLDQDRGQPQH
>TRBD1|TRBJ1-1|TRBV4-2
ASSPLDRGTNTEAF
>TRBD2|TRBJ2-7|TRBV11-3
ASMTRLAGSYEQY
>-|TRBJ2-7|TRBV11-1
ASSYSGAPEQY